The table lists the clone carrying this TCR beta chain with a count of one. Its antigen is undetermined. One junction end does not reproduce the germline sequence, and a read error may be involved. The sample has other DNA sequences that encode this CDR3 too. The data derive from a study of cytomegalovirus exposure and HLA in healthy donors. 13 Jbeta primers and 60 Vbeta primers were used for the PCR. The repertoire was sequenced with immunoSEQ multiplex PCR; TCRdb's copy has only in-frame clones and lacks some. The sample comprises some 190,000 clones, around 87% of which are singletons, and around 1.4% rests with the top ten. Study-wide results and limits: Later analysis identified a missense DCLRE1C variant that was linked to TCR beta V- and J-gene trimming.

The sample consisted of PBMCs. The clonotype originates from a man aged 25 to 40 in good health and CMV-seronegative.

DNA for the CDR3: TGTGCCAGCAGTCAGAGCTTCACAGTTAACACTGAAGCCTTCTTT. Translated, it gives CASSQSFTVNTEAFF. This chain connects TRBV2 to TRBJ1-1; D gene uncertain. The germline V gene has CDR1 SNHLY and CDR2 FYNNEI. This CDR3 has 15 amino acids.